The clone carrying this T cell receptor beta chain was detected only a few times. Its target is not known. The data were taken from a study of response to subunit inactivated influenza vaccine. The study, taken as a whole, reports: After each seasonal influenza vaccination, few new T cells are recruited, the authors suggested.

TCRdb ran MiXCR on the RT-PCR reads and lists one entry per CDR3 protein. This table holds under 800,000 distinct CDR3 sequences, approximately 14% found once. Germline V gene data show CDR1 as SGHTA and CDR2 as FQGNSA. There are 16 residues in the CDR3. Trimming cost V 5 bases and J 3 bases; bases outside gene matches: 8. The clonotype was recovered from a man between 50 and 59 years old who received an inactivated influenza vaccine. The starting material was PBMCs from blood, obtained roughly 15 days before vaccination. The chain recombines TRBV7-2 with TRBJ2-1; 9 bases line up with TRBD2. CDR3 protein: CASSPQGLAVYNEQFF. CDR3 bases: TGTGCCAGCAGCCCACAGGGACTAGCCGTCTACAATGAGCAGTTCTTC.